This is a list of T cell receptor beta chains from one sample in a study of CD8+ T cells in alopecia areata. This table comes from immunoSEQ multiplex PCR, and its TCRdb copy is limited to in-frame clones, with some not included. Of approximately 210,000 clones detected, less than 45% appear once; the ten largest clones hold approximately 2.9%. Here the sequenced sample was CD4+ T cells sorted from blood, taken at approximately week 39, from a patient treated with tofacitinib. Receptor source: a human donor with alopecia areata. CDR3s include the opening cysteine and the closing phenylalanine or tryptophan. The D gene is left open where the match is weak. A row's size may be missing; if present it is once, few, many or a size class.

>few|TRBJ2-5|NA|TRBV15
CATSREVGEWETQYF
TGTGCCACCAGCAGAGAAGTCGGGGAGTGGGAGACCCAGTACTTC
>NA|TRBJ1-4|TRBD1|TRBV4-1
CASSQLGQGRNNEKLFF
TGCGCCAGCAGCCAACTGGGACAGGGACGGAATAATGAAAAACTGTTTTTT
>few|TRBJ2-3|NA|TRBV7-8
CASSLTSSTDTQYF
TGTGCCAGCAGCCTAACCTCCAGCACAGATACGCAGTATTTT
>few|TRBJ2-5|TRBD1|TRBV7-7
CASSPGQGGETQYF
TGTGCTAGCAGCCCAGGACAGGGTGGGGAGACCCAGTACTTC
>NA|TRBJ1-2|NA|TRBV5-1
CASSSTGAGPIYGYTF
TGCGCCAGCAGCTCGACGGGGGCAGGGCCCATCTATGGCTACACCTTC
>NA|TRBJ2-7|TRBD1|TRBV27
CASSSRRDRVYEQYF
TGTGCCAGCAGTTCCCGTCGGGACAGGGTATACGAGCAGTACTTC
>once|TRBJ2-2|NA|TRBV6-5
CASQTGRTGELFF
TGTGCCAGCCAGACCGGGCGGACCGGGGAGCTGTTTTTT
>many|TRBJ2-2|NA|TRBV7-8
CASSRSRGATGELFF
TGTGCCAGCAGCAGAAGCAGGGGTGCGACCGGGGAGCTGTTTTTT
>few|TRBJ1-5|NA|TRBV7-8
CASSLGQVPSNQPQHF
TGTGCCAGCAGCTTAGGACAGGTACCAAGCAATCAGCCCCAGCATTTT
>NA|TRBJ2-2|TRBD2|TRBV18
CASSTRTRPGELFF
TGTGCCAGCTCAACTCGGACTAGGCCCGGGGAGCTGTTTTTT
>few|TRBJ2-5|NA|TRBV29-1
CSIRAGGSETQYF
TGCAGCATTAGGGCAGGAGGCAGCGAGACCCAGTACTTC
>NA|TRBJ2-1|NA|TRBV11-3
CASSGHFDEQFF
TGTGCCAGCAGCGGACATTTCGATGAGCAGTTCTTC
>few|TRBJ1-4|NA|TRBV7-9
CASSLSFGESGKLFF
TGTGCCAGCAGCTTAAGTTTTGGAGAGTCTGGAAAACTGTTTTTT
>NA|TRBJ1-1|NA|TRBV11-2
CASSLVTGLNTEAFF
TGTGCCAGCAGCCTGGTGACAGGATTGAACACTGAAGCTTTCTTT
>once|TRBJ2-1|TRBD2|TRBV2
CASSEALAGANEQFF
TGTGCCAGCAGTGAGGCACTAGCGGGAGCAAATGAGCAGTTCTTC
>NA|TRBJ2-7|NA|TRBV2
CASSGDWAYEQYF
TGTGCCAGCAGCGGGGACTGGGCCTACGAGCAGTACTTC
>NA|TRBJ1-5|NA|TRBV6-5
CASSRDGNYQPQHF
TGTGCCAGCAGTCGAGACGGAAACTATCAGCCCCAGCATTTT
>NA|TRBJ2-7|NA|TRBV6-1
CASSEAQVYEQYF
TGTGCCAGCAGTGAAGCTCAAGTTTACGAGCAGTACTTC
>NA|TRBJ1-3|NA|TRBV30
CAWGEGGNTIYF
TGTGCCTGGGGCGAGGGTGGAAACACCATATATTTT
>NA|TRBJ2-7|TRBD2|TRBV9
CASSSSGSRPYEQYF
TGTGCCAGCAGCTCAAGCGGGAGTCGCCCCTACGAGCAGTACTTC
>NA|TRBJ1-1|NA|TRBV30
CAWSLMLNTEAFF
TGTGCCTGGAGTCTTATGTTAAACACTGAAGCTTTCTTT
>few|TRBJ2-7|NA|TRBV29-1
CSVAGRGAYEQYF
TGCAGCGTTGCTGGACGGGGTGCCTACGAGCAGTACTTC
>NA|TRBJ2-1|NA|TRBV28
CASSLLRADYNEQFF
TGTGCCAGCAGTTTATTAAGGGCGGATTACAATGAGCAGTTCTTC
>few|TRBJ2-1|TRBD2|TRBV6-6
CASSRGGSSYNEQFF
TGTGCCAGCAGCCGGGGAGGGAGCTCCTACAATGAGCAGTTCTTC
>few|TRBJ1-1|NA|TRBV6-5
CASSYSIRWRNTEAFF
TGTGCCAGCAGTTACTCGATTAGGTGGAGGAACACTGAAGCTTTCTTT
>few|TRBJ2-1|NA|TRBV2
CASSGSGVGRNEQFF
TGTGCCAGCAGTGGATCGGGTGTCGGTCGCAATGAGCAGTTCTTC
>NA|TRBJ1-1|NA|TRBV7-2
CASSFLAREGTEAFF
TGTGCCAGCAGCTTCCTGGCGAGGGAGGGGACTGAAGCTTTCTTT
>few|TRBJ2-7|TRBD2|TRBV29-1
CGLRAGGGEQYF
TGCGGCCTTCGAGCGGGAGGTGGTGAGCAGTACTTC
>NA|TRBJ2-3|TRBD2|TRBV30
CAWSVRLADTDTQYF
TGTGCCTGGAGTGTACGACTAGCGGACACAGATACGCAGTATTTT
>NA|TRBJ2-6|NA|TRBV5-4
CASSLEFSGANVLTF
TGTGCCAGCAGCTTGGAGTTCTCTGGGGCCAACGTCCTGACTTTC
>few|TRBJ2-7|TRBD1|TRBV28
CASSSSFGQVPYEQYF
TGTGCCAGCAGTTCTTCCTTCGGACAGGTCCCCTACGAGCAGTACTTC
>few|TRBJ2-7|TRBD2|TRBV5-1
CASRATSGSSYEQYF
TGCGCCAGCAGGGCGACTAGCGGGAGTTCGTACGAGCAGTACTTC
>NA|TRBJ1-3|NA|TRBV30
CAWSVPSGNTIYF
TGTGCCTGGAGTGTCCCCTCTGGAAACACCATATATTTT
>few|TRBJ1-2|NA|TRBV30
CAWSEGGSGYTF
TGTGCCTGGAGTGAGGGAGGGAGTGGCTACACCTTC
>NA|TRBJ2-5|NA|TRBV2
CASRNRSQYF
TGTGCCAGCCGGAACCGGTCCCAGTACTTC
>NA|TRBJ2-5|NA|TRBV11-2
CASSLGPGETQYF
TGTGCCAGCAGCCTGGGACCTGGGGAGACCCAGTACTTC
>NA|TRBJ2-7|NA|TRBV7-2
CASSYRREQYF
TGTGCCAGCAGTTACAGGCGCGAGCAGTACTTC
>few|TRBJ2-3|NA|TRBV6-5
CASSSSPGGTDTQYF
TGTGCCAGCAGTTCCTCCCCGGGGGGCACAGATACGCAGTATTTT
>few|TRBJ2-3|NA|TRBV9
CASSVSGRQDTQYF
TGTGCCAGCAGCGTATCCGGGAGACAAGATACGCAGTATTTT
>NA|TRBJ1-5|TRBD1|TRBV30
CAWAQGAGQPQHF
TGTGCCTGGGCTCAGGGGGCAGGTCAGCCCCAGCATTTT
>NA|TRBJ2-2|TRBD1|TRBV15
CATSRVRDRANTGELFF
TGTGCCACCAGCAGAGTCAGAGACAGGGCGAACACCGGGGAGCTGTTTTTT
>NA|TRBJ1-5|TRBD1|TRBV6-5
CASSSTGDASQPQHF
TGTGCCAGCAGTTCCACAGGGGACGCGAGTCAGCCCCAGCATTTT
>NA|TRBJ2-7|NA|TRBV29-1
CSVGAAGMSSYEQYF
TGCAGCGTTGGGGCGGCGGGGATGAGCTCCTACGAGCAGTACTTC
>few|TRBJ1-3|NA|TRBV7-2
CASSLSMGNTIYF
TGTGCCAGCAGCTTAAGTATGGGAAACACCATATATTTT
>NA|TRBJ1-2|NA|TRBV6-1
CASKGLDYGYTF
TGTGCCAGCAAGGGACTCGACTATGGCTACACCTTC
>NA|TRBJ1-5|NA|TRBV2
CASSPGRSEGQPQHF
TGTGCCAGCAGTCCAGGACGGTCTGAGGGTCAGCCCCAGCATTTT
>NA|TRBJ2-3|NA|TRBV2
CASRGQGAGTDTQYF
TGTGCCAGCAGGGGCCAAGGCGCGGGCACAGATACGCAGTATTTT